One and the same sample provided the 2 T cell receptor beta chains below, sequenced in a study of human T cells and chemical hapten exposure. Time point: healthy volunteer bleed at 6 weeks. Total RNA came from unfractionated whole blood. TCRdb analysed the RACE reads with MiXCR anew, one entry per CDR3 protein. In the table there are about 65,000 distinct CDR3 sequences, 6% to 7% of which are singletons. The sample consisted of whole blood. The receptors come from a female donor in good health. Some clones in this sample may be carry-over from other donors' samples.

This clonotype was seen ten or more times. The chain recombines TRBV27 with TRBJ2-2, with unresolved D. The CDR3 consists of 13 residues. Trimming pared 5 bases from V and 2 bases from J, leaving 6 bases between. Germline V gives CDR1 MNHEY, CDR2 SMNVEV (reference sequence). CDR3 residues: CASSTSNTGELFF. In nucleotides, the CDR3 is TGTGCCAGCAGTACTTCAAACACCGGGGAGCTGTTTTTT.

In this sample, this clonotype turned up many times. CDR3 DNA: TGTGCCAGCAGACACGGGACTAGCGGAGCCTACGAGCAGTACTTC. Residues: CASRHGTSGAYEQYF. The V and J genes are TRBV28 and TRBJ2-7; the match to TRBD2 covers 11 bases. With 6 bases clipped from V and 2 bases from J, the junction kept 6 bases outside the gene matches. The CDR3 is 15 amino acids. Germline CDR1 MDHEN, CDR2 SYDVKM.